What follows are 31 T cell receptor beta chains derived from one specimen sequenced in a study of blood T cell repertoires in COVID-19 (dated by TCRdb to the early 2020s). The library was produced with the immunoSEQ multiplex PCR assay. Entries here come from immuneACCESS through TCRdb and include only in-frame sequences with V and J called. Some clones fail to appear in such tables; in the studies checked, an unresolved V gene covers under half of the shortfall, and the cause of the remainder is unknown. Counted in this sample were roughly 280,000 clones; roughly 90% of them appeared once. The ten biggest clones cover about 2% of the sample. The specimen was PBMCs or T cells enriched from blood (not recorded which). The origin of the receptors is a woman aged 55-70 years who had recovered from COVID-19.

The V call is TRBV27, the J call TRBJ2-1; TRBD2 agrees at 13 bases. The CDR3 is 15 amino acids. With V trimmed by 4 bases and J by 9 bases, 6 bases remained unmatched. In germline, CDR1 is MNHEY, CDR2 SMNVEV (reference sequence). The CDR3: CASSSRLAGGSEQFF. In DNA form, the CDR3 reads TGTGCCAGCAGTTCCCGACTAGCGGGGGGTTCTGAGCAGTTCTTC.

The V call is TRBV3-1 (or the pseudogene TRBV3-2), the J call TRBJ2-1; 7 bases fit TRBD2. Germline CDR1 and CDR2: LGHDT and YNNKEL (reference sequence). The CDR3 sequence is 18 residues long. V dropped 0 bases and J dropped 0; count of bases not matched to a gene: 8. CDR3 nucleotide sequence: TGTGCCAGCAGCCAAGATCTAGCGGAAGACACCTCCTACAATGAGCAGTTCTTC. Encoded protein: CASSQDLAEDTSYNEQFF.

V gene TRBV28 combines with J gene TRBJ2-7, with 7 positions matching TRBD2. J gave up 6 bases and V 6 bases, and 11 bases lay outside the gene matches. CDR3 length: 14 amino acids. Germline assignment: CDR1 MDHEN and CDR2 SYDVKM. CDR3 in DNA: TGTGCCAGCAGCCTGAGTGGGGGGAGGGGCGAGCAGTACTTC. Protein sequence: CASSLSGGRGEQYF.

The V and J genes are TRBV4-2 and TRBJ2-1; TRBD1 agrees at 10 bases. The CDR3 runs to 14 residues. Losses at the gene ends were 4 bases for V and 6 bases for J; bases not matched to a gene: 3. Germline V gene sequence: CDR1 LGHNA, CDR2 YNFKEQ. The chain's CDR3 is CASSPWTGGNEQFF. Written as DNA, the CDR3 is TGTGCCAGCAGCCCCTGGACAGGGGGCAATGAGCAGTTCTTC.

The chain links TRBV28 to TRBJ1-1; possible D gene TRBD1, 6 bases. From germline, CDR1 is MDHEN and CDR2 SYDVKM. V was pared by 6 bases and J by 4 bases, with 18 bases between. This CDR3 spans 15 amino acids. CDR3 DNA: TGTGCCAGCAGCCCGCGTAGGGGGGGCGGCACTGAAGCTTTCTTT. Translating gives CASSPRRGGGTEAFF.

The genes are TRBV7-2 and TRBJ2-7, with 11 bases fitting TRBD1. Looked up from germline, CDR1 is SGHTA and CDR2 is FQGNSA. CDR3 length: 16 amino acids. V was pared by 5 bases and J by 2 bases, with 8 bases of the junction left unmatched. The CDR3 protein is CASSAEPGQGAYEQYF. The CDR3 bases are TGTGCCAGCAGCGCAGAACCGGGACAGGGGGCCTACGAGCAGTACTTC.

This clone was recorded only once. The chain uses TRBV27 and TRBJ1-5; the D is unclear. This CDR3 spans 14 amino acids. The V end lost 2 bases, the J end lost 3 bases, and 8 bases lay between the germline ends. Germline CDR1 is MNHEY and CDR2 is SMNVEV (reference sequence). CDR3 sequence (DNA): TGTGCCAGCAGTTTAAGCGGGTTCAATCAGCCCCAGCATTTT. Protein sequence: CASSLSGFNQPQHF.

The chain is built from TRBV2 and TRBJ1-5, with D possibly TRBD1 on 5 matching bases. CDR1 is SNHLY and CDR2 is FYNNEI in the germline V gene. V lost 1 base and J 10 bases, leaving 14 bases between the germline ends. The CDR3 runs to 14 residues. This chain's CDR3 is CASSEDRTLNPQHF. CDR3 in DNA: TGTGCCAGCAGTGAAGACAGGACCCTAAATCCCCAGCATTTT.

This clone has more than one count but fewer than ten. V and J are TRBV6-5 and TRBJ2-5, with 14 positions matching TRBD2. The V gene's germline CDR1 is MNHEY and CDR2 SVGAGI. Trimming removed 6 bases from V and 4 bases from J; junction bases left unmatched: 4. CDR3 size: 15 residues. The DNA of the CDR3 is TGTGCCAGCAGCTTCGGACTAGCGGGGGGAGAGACCCAGTACTTC. Its protein is CASSFGLAGGETQYF.

V is TRBV6-5 and J is TRBJ1-1; D possibly corresponds to TRBD1 (5 bases). The V gene lost 5 bases and the J gene lost 1 base, with 8 bases spanning the gap. Germline-derived CDR1 and CDR2 are MNHEY and SVGAGI. The CDR3 runs to 13 residues. The CDR3 region is CASSPTGNTEAFF. CDR3 bases: TGTGCCAGCAGTCCTACAGGGAACACTGAAGCTTTCTTT.

This clone was counted a single time. The rearrangement uses TRBV24-1 and TRBJ2-5, with a tentative D call TRBD2 (6 bases). Trimming left V 7 bases short and J 5 bases short, with 13 bases between. There are 13 residues in the CDR3. The germline V gene has CDR1 KGHDR and CDR2 SFDVKD. The CDR3 sequence: CATSRDSVETQYF. The CDR3, as DNA: TGTGCCACCAGCCGGGACTCCGTCGAGACCCAGTACTTC.

The chain combines TRBV18 with TRBJ1-5; 7 positions agree with TRBD1. V lost 4 bases to trimming and J lost 0 bases; unmatched junction nucleotides: 9. The CDR3 length is 17 residues. Germline V gene sequence: CDR1 KGHSH, CDR2 LQKENI. The CDR3 DNA sequence: TGTGCCAGCTCACAGGCGGGACAGAGCCGTAGCAATCAGCCCCAGCATTTT. Protein product: CASSQAGQSRSNQPQHF. Together with reference TRBV18 and TRBJ1-5, the CDR3 gives the full variable domain: NAGVMQNPRHLVRRRGQEARLRCSPMKGHSHVYWYRQLPEEGLKFMVYLQKENIIDESGMPKERFSAEFPKEGPSILRIQQVVRGDSAAYFCASSQAGQSRSNQPQHFGDGTRLSIL.

This sequence joins TRBV5-1 and TRBJ2-5; D uncertain. Trimming stripped 0 bases from V and 2 bases from J, with 8 bases between. Looked up from germline, CDR1 is SGHRS and CDR2 is YFSETQ. The CDR3 length is 14 residues. Here the CDR3 reads CASSLVTPQETQYF. The CDR3 DNA follows: TGCGCCAGCAGCTTGGTGACACCTCAAGAGACCCAGTACTTC.

The gene calls are TRBV10-2 and TRBJ2-2; TRBD1 matches at 8 bases. The CDR3 is 14 amino acids. V lost 6 bases and J lost 4; bases outside the gene matches: 4. The germline CDR1 and CDR2 sequences are WSHSY and SAAADI. The CDR3 sequence: CASRGQVATGELFF. DNA of the CDR3: TGCGCCAGCAGGGGACAGGTCGCCACCGGGGAGCTGTTTTTT.

CDR3 nucleotide sequence: TGCGCCAGCAGCCACCTGGACAGGGGGCCCGAAAAACTGTTTTTT. Translation: CASSHLDRGPEKLFF. The J gene is TRBJ1-4, the V gene TRBV4-1; the match to TRBD1 covers 11 bases. Germline values: CDR1 MGHRA, CDR2 YSYEKL. The CDR3 length is 15 residues. V lost 3 bases, J lost 8 bases, and 5 bases stayed unmatched.

The chain carries TRBV3-1 (or the pseudogene TRBV3-2) and TRBJ2-3, with 9 bases identical to TRBD2. Trimming at V came to 5 bases and at J to 6 bases, leaving 21 bases not matched to a gene. CDR1 and CDR2 from the germline V gene are LGHDT and YNNKEL (reference sequence). This CDR3 region has 19 residues. CDR3 bases: TGTGCCAGCAGCTCTCCGGGACTAGCTACCACATATGGCGTGGATACGCAGTATTTT. Its translation is CASSSPGLATTYGVDTQYF.

J is TRBJ2-1 and V is TRBV24-1, with D perhaps TRBD2 (6 bases). This CDR3 comprises 17 residues. V was trimmed by 1 base and J by 6 bases, leaving 18 bases between them. Germline CDR1 and CDR2: KGHDR and SFDVKD. CDR3 coding DNA: TGTGCCACCAGTGATTTAGCGGGCCCCGCGGCCCCCAATGAGCAGTTCTTC. This encodes CATSDLAGPAAPNEQFF.

The chain is built from TRBV5-1 and TRBJ1-5; unclear D gene. The V and J ends lost 4 bases and 5 bases respectively, with 13 bases between them. CDR3 length: 14 amino acids. The germline CDR1 and CDR2 sequences are SGHRS and YFSETQ. This CDR3 is CASSSIGMDQPQHF. CDR3 DNA sequence: TGCGCCAGCAGCAGTATCGGGATGGATCAGCCCCAGCATTTT.

The chain carries TRBV7-8 and TRBJ2-7; TRBD2 matches 12 bases. Germline loops: CDR1 SGHVS, CDR2 FQNEAQ. J was trimmed by 5 bases and V by 5 bases; bases with no gene match: 22. This CDR3 is 20 amino acids long. The CDR3 DNA reads as TGTGCCAGCAGCCGTAGGACTTACGCCTTGACTAGCGGGAGCGGCGACGAGCAGTACTTC. Its translation is CASSRRTYALTSGSGDEQYF.

V gene TRBV5-4 combines with J gene TRBJ2-1; D call uncertain. Deletions cut 0 bases from V and 9 bases from J, with 7 bases between. CDR1 is SGHNT, CDR2 YYREEE, per germline (reference sequence). The CDR3 has 12 residues. The CDR3 protein is CASSLGTSEQFF. The CDR3 region has the DNA TGTGCCAGCAGCTTGGGTACCAGTGAGCAGTTCTTC.

This CDR3 is CASSLAGGTYEQYF. Written as DNA, the CDR3 is TGTGCCAGCTCTCTAGCGGGGGGCACCTACGAGCAGTACTTC. The chain links TRBV18 to TRBJ2-7; 11 positions agree with TRBD2. Germline lookup yields CDR1 KGHSH and CDR2 LQKENI. This CDR3 is built from 14 residues. The V and J ends lost 6 bases and 2 bases, in that order; junction bases with no gene match: 3.

Only one count was recorded for this clone. This sequence joins TRBV18 and TRBJ2-2; 11 bases fit TRBD2. Germline assignment: CDR1 KGHSH and CDR2 LQKENI. Trimming cost V 1 base and J 6 bases; bases outside gene matches: 4. There are 16 residues in the CDR3. The chain's CDR3 is CASSPLTSGSPGELFF. The CDR3 bases are TGTGCCAGCTCACCACTTACTAGCGGGAGCCCCGGGGAGCTGTTTTTT.

This clone has only one observation. The rearrangement joins TRBV24-1 to TRBJ2-5; weak D call: TRBD2 (6 bases). Per the germline V gene, CDR1 is KGHDR and CDR2 is SFDVKD. V gave up 5 bases and J gave up 2 bases, with 14 bases separating them. CDR3 length: 15 residues. CDR3 region: CATSGESGVQETQYF. The CDR3 nucleotides read TGTGCCACCAGTGGAGAATCGGGAGTACAAGAGACCCAGTACTTC.

The V call is TRBV2, the J call TRBJ2-2, with 8 bases matching TRBD2. In germline, CDR1 is SNHLY, CDR2 FYNNEI. This CDR3 contains 15 residues. J lost 5 bases, V lost 8 bases, and 10 bases had no gene match. The CDR3 sequence is CASSLAGLNTGELFF. The CDR3 DNA is TGTGCCAGCTCGCTAGCGGGCCTGAATACCGGGGAGCTGTTTTTT.

The chain couples TRBV11-3 to TRBJ2-7, with 8 bases matching TRBD1. The CDR3 is 15 amino acids. Germline CDR1 SGHNT, CDR2 YENEEA. V gave up 0 bases and J gave up 2 bases; unmatched junction bases: 3. Written as DNA, the CDR3 is TGTGCCAGCAGCTTAGAGGGGACAGGCGCCTACGAGCAGTACTTC. Its translation: CASSLEGTGAYEQYF.

This chain links TRBV30 with TRBJ2-6; the match to TRBD1 covers 7 bases. CDR3 size: 20 residues. Germline V gene sequence: CDR1 GTSNPN, CDR2 SVGIG (reference sequence). Trimming cost V 3 bases and J 3 bases; bases outside gene matches: 20. CDR3 DNA: TGTGCCTGGAGCGTACCAAAGACAGGGATCCCTTGGTTTGGGGCCAACGTCCTGACTTTC. Residues: CAWSVPKTGIPWFGANVLTF.

V gene TRBV28 combines with J gene TRBJ1-4; 8 bases agree with TRBD1. With 5 bases clipped from V and 1 base from J, the junction kept 9 bases outside the gene matches. Germline assignment: CDR1 MDHEN and CDR2 SYDVKM. There are 17 residues in the CDR3. CDR3 coding DNA: TGTGCCAGCAGTCCCCTCCAGACAGGGGAAACTAATGAAAAACTGTTTTTT. Protein product: CASSPLQTGETNEKLFF.

The V call is TRBV28, the J call TRBJ1-3; 7 positions match TRBD1. Germline assignment: CDR1 MDHEN and CDR2 SYDVKM. V was pared by 6 bases and J by 0 bases, with 5 bases of the junction left unmatched. CDR3 length equals 15 residues. CDR3 bases: TGTGCCAGCAGCCGGGACAGCAGCTCTGGAAACACCATATATTTT. Translated: CASSRDSSSGNTIYF.

The chain recombines TRBV19 with TRBJ2-5, with 7 bases lining up with TRBD1. Germline values: CDR1 LNHDA, CDR2 SQIVND (reference sequence). The CDR3 spans 15 residues. J gave up 2 bases and V 4 bases, and 7 bases lay outside the gene matches. The CDR3 protein is CASSTGQPTQETQYF. In DNA, the CDR3 is TGTGCCAGTAGTACGGGACAGCCGACTCAAGAGACCCAGTACTTC.

CDR3 DNA sequence: TGTGCCAGCAGCCCCGAGGGCAGGGGTCCGAGCGGCTACACCTTC. It specifies CASSPEGRGPSGYTF. The chain links TRBV9 to TRBJ1-2, with D possibly TRBD1 on 6 matching bases. Deletions cut 4 bases from V and 8 bases from J, with 21 bases between. The CDR3 runs 15 residues. Germline V gene sequence: CDR1 SGDLS, CDR2 YYNGEE.

V and J are TRBV28 and TRBJ1-6; D gene ambiguous. This CDR3 has 14 amino acids. Germline V gene sequence: CDR1 MDHEN, CDR2 SYDVKM. V lost 10 bases and J lost 3, with 13 bases in between. The DNA for the CDR3 is TGTGCCACAAAATCGGGTGACTATAATTCACCCCTCCACTTT. Encoded protein: CATKSGDYNSPLHF.